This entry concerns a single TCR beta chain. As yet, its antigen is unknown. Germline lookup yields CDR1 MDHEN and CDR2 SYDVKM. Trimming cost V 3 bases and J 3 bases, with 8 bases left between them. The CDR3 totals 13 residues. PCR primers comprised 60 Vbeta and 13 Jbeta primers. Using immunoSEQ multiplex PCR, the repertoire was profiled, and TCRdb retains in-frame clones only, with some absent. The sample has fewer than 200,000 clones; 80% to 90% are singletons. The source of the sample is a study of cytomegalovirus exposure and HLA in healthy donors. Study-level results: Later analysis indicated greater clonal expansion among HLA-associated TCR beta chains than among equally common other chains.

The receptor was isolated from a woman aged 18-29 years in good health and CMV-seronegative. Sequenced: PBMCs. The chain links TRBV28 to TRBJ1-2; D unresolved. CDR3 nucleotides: TGTGCCAGCAGTTTTCCGGGGTACTATGGCTACACCTTC. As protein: CASSFPGYYGYTF.